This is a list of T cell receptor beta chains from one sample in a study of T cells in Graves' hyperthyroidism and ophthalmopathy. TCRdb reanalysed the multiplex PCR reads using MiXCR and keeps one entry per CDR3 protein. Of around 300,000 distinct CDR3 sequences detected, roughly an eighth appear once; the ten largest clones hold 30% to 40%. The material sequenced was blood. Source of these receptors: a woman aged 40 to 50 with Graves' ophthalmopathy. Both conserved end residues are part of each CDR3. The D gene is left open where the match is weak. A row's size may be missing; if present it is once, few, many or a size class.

CASSDISGLSTDTQYF	TGCGCCAGCAGTGACATTAGCGGGCTTAGCACAGATACGCAGTATTTT	TRBD2	TRBV10-1	once	TRBJ2-3
CSATRQGRTEAFF	TGCAGTGCCACAAGACAGGGGAGGACTGAAGCTTTCTTT	TRBD1	TRBV20-1	few	TRBJ1-1
CAIQAPRGTTYEQYF	TGTGCCATACAAGCCCCCAGGGGGACGACCTACGAGCAGTACTTC	TRBD1	TRBV6-1	many	TRBJ2-7
CVSLRLPSTDTQYF	TGTGTCAGCCTACGCCTGCCCTCCACAGATACGCAGTATTTT	-	TRBV6-2/TRBV6-3	-	TRBJ2-3
CASSLDLLSNYGYTF	TGTGCCAGCAGCTTAGATTTACTCTCTAACTATGGCTACACCTTC	-	TRBV11-2	few	TRBJ1-2
CASRAGDSYNEQFF	TGCGCCAGCCGAGCGGGGGACTCCTACAATGAGCAGTTCTTC	TRBD2	TRBV10-2	-	TRBJ2-1
CASSYTIGNHNEQFF	TGTGCCAGCAGTTACACTATCGGGAATCACAATGAGCAGTTCTTC	-	TRBV6-2/TRBV6-3	many	TRBJ2-1
CASSFGVGYGYTF	TGTGCCAGCAGTTTCGGGGTGGGCTATGGCTACACCTTC	-	TRBV28	many	TRBJ1-2
CASRFGQGAEAFF	TGTGCCAGCAGGTTCGGACAGGGGGCTGAAGCTTTCTTT	TRBD1	TRBV6-2/TRBV6-3	many	TRBJ1-1
CASSLLVMGEQYF	TGTGCCAGCAGCTTGTTAGTTATGGGGGAGCAGTACTTC	-	TRBV5-4	few	TRBJ2-7
CASSPSLLRGAGETQYF	TGTGCCAGCAGCCCCTCACTGTTGCGGGGGGCAGGAGAGACCCAGTACTTC	TRBD2	TRBV9	few	TRBJ2-5
CASSPIATGRVDTQYF	TGTGCCAGTAGTCCGATCGCGACAGGGAGAGTTGATACGCAGTATTTT	TRBD1	TRBV19	many	TRBJ2-3
CGSSQDSGEQYF	TGTGGCAGCAGCCAAGATTCGGGGGAGCAGTACTTC	-	TRBV3-1	-	TRBJ2-7
CAGERGNTDTQYF	TGTGCCGGCGAGCGGGGTAACACAGATACGCAGTATTTT	TRBD2	TRBV7-9	few	TRBJ2-3
CASSEAQGGRAFF	TGTGCCAGCAGTGAAGCGCAAGGGGGCCGGGCTTTCTTT	TRBD1	TRBV2	many	TRBJ1-1
CSARGPGQIYNEQFF	TGCAGTGCTAGAGGCCCGGGACAGATCTACAATGAGCAGTTCTTC	TRBD1	TRBV20-1	few	TRBJ2-1
CVSSYNEGSNYGYTF	TGTGTCAGCAGTTACAATGAGGGATCCAACTATGGCTACACCTTC	-	TRBV6-5	few	TRBJ1-2
CASSLSRDLTNQPQHF	TGTGCCAGCAGCTTATCCAGGGACCTAACAAATCAGCCCCAGCATTTT	-	TRBV7-2	many	TRBJ1-5
CASSLGQAQQETQYF	TGTGCCAGCAGTTTGGGACAGGCCCAACAAGAGACCCAGTACTTC	TRBD1	TRBV27	-	TRBJ2-5
CSVGLNHEQFF	TGCAGCGTTGGACTAAACCATGAGCAGTTCTTC	-	TRBV29-1	many	TRBJ2-1
CASSHLKPGTGYYEQYF	TGTGCCAGCAGTCACTTAAAGCCCGGGACAGGGTACTACGAGCAGTACTTC	TRBD1	TRBV6-5	few	TRBJ2-7
CASSPPGQGAYEQYF	TGTGCCAGCTCACCGCCGGGACAGGGCGCGTACGAGCAGTACTTC	TRBD1	TRBV18	many	TRBJ2-7
CASSLGVSGTFTRTDTQYF	TGTGCCAGCAGCTTAGGGGTTAGCGGGACCTTTACCCGTACAGATACGCAGTATTTT	TRBD2	TRBV7-9	many	TRBJ2-3
CASRPGQAKNIQYF	TGTGCCAGCAGACCCGGACAGGCCAAAAACATTCAGTACTTC	-	TRBV2	many	TRBJ2-4
CATSVGRFERELSESYNEQFF	TGTGCCACCAGTGTCGGCCGGTTCGAGCGGGAGTTAAGTGAGTCCTACAATGAGCAGTTCTTC	TRBD2	TRBV24-1	-	TRBJ2-1
CASSINLYRNQPQHF	TGTGCCAGTAGTATTAATCTCTACCGCAATCAGCCCCAGCATTTT	-	TRBV19	-	TRBJ1-5
CASSPRAGQWEQYF	TGTGCCAGCAGCCCCCGGGCGGGACAATGGGAGCAGTACTTC	-	TRBV7-2	many	TRBJ2-7
CASSRGPFNQPQHF	TGTGCCAGCAGCCGAGGTCCTTTTAATCAGCCCCAGCATTTT	-	TRBV11-2	many	TRBJ1-5
CSAREWDRGPYEQYF	TGCAGTGCTAGAGAGTGGGACAGGGGGCCCTACGAGCAGTACTTC	TRBD1	TRBV20-1	many	TRBJ2-7
CSARTANPSAGNTIYF	TGCAGTGCTAGAACTGCGAATCCTTCAGCTGGAAACACCATATATTTT	-	TRBV20-1	-	TRBJ1-3
CASSFRGALRNTEAFF	TGTGCCAGCAGCTTTCGGGGGGCACTGAGGAACACTGAAGCTTTCTTT	-	TRBV13	few	TRBJ1-1
CASSLSAGGAYEQYF	TGTGCCAGCAGTTTATCAGCGGGAGGAGCCTACGAGCAGTACTTC	TRBD2	TRBV27	many	TRBJ2-7
CASTTGTASYGYTF	TGTGCCAGCACCACGGGGACAGCCTCTTATGGCTACACCTTC	TRBD1	TRBV28	many	TRBJ1-2
CAWRGGGHEQYF	TGTGCCTGGAGGGGAGGGGGGCACGAGCAGTACTTC	-	TRBV30	-	TRBJ2-7
CSVGSGPYEQYF	TGCAGCGTGGGTTCTGGGCCCTACGAGCAGTACTTC	-	TRBV29-1	many	TRBJ2-7
CASSDGVTSLDYEQYF	TGTGCCAGCAGTGATGGGGTGACTTCCTTAGACTACGAGCAGTACTTC	-	TRBV2	large	TRBJ2-7
CASRISGGGRETQYF	TGTGCCAGTAGGATTAGCGGAGGGGGCCGGGAGACCCAGTACTTC	-	TRBV19	many	TRBJ2-5
CATNPTDRAPSRDTQYF	TGCGCCACCAATCCCACTGACAGGGCGCCGTCCAGAGATACGCAGTATTTT	TRBD1	TRBV4-1	few	TRBJ2-3
CASSYLGRTQETQYF	TGTGCCAGCAGTTACTTAGGGCGCACCCAAGAGACCCAGTACTTC	-	TRBV6-5	many	TRBJ2-5
CATTHPEGVYGYTF	TGTGCCACGACTCACCCCGAAGGGGTCTATGGCTACACCTTC	-	TRBV6-1	many	TRBJ1-2
CSAKITGGYEQFF	TGCAGTGCTAAGATCACAGGGGGCTATGAGCAGTTCTTC	TRBD1	TRBV20-1	-	TRBJ2-1
CASSPRDIDWTGSETQYF	TGTGCCAGCAGCCCCCGGGACATAGATTGGACGGGTTCAGAGACCCAGTACTTC	-	TRBV11-2	many	TRBJ2-5
CASSTTRDTEAFF	TGTGCCAGTAGTACGACACGGGACACTGAAGCTTTCTTT	-	TRBV19	few	TRBJ1-1
CASSYPGEKNEQYF	TGTGCCAGCAGTTACCCGGGGGAAAAGAACGAGCAGTACTTC	-	TRBV6-5	-	TRBJ2-7
CASGFPRDIWRGYTF	TGTGCTAGTGGTTTTCCCCGGGACATTTGGCGGGGCTACACCTTC	-	TRBV12-5	-	TRBJ1-2
CSVPRNTEAFF	TGCAGCGTACCGAGGAACACTGAAGCTTTCTTT	-	TRBV29-1	-	TRBJ1-1
CASSQGTGYTGELFF	TGTGCCAGCAGCCAAGGTACAGGCTACACCGGGGAGCTGTTTTTT	-	TRBV14	-	TRBJ2-2
CASSDPGGGSSYEQYF	TGTGCCAGCAGTGACCCGGGCGGGGGAAGCTCCTACGAGCAGTACTTC	TRBD2	TRBV2	many	TRBJ2-7
CASSPAWRGGPYNEQFF	TGTGCCAGCAGCCCGGCGTGGAGGGGGGGTCCCTACAATGAGCAGTTCTTC	-	TRBV5-6	few	TRBJ2-1
CASSFRQGEKLFF	TGTGCCAGCAGTTTCAGACAGGGTGAAAAACTGTTTTTT	TRBD1	TRBV6-2/TRBV6-3	few	TRBJ1-4
CATSISGSAQYF	TGTGCCACCAGCATTAGCGGGAGTGCGCAGTATTTT	TRBD2	TRBV15	few	TRBJ2-3
CASSPPDRVDEQYF	TGTGCCAGCAGTCCCCCCGACAGGGTAGACGAGCAGTACTTC	TRBD1	TRBV12-3/TRBV12-4	many	TRBJ2-7
CSARGQGGSPLHF	TGCAGTGCAAGAGGACAGGGAGGATCACCCCTCCACTTT	TRBD1	TRBV20-1	many	TRBJ1-6
CASSPGTVNTGELFF	TGTGCCAGCAGCCCCGGGACAGTGAACACCGGGGAGCTGTTTTTT	TRBD1	TRBV6-1	many	TRBJ2-2
CASSLSVGHEQFF	TGTGCCAGCAGCTTGAGCGTAGGCCATGAGCAGTTCTTC	-	TRBV7-9	-	TRBJ2-1
CSAPPGQIQETQYF	TGCAGTGCTCCCCCCGGACAAATCCAAGAGACCCAGTACTTC	-	TRBV20-1	few	TRBJ2-5
CASSSGAGSYEQYF	TGTGCCAGCAGCTCGGGGGCCGGGAGCTACGAGCAGTACTTC	-	TRBV7-9	many	TRBJ2-7
CASSLQTGLEAFF	TGTGCCAGTAGTCTGCAAACAGGCCTTGAAGCTTTCTTT	-	TRBV19	few	TRBJ1-1
CASSPRTGQVLYEQYF	TGTGCCAGCAGCCCAAGGACAGGGCAAGTCCTCTACGAGCAGTACTTC	TRBD1	TRBV7-9	-	TRBJ2-7